A selection of T cell receptor beta chains follows, all from one sample in a study of T cell responses to AZD1222 COVID-19 vaccine. Sequencing was performed with immunoSEQ multiplex PCR; in TCRdb, only in-frame clones are kept and a portion is missing. The repertoire holds some 140,000 clones, with roughly 90% as singletons. The sample in question was peripheral blood, obtained on day 0 of AZD1222 vaccination. The receptor source for this set is an adult in good health. CDR3s leave out the opening cysteine and the closing phenylalanine or tryptophan. For some rows the clone size is stated as once, few or many, or as a class when expanded; others skip it.

j_call,v_call,clone_size,cdr3_aa
TRBJ2-4,TRBV15,NA,ATLDPRGFQY
TRBJ1-2,TRBV5-1,NA,ASSLDGITSYGYT
TRBJ2-5,TRBV6-2/TRBV6-3,NA,ASSLLAGARQETQY
TRBJ1-1,TRBV9,NA,ASSVGTGGYTEAF
TRBJ1-5,TRBV28,NA,ASSLSGQPQH
TRBJ1-1,TRBV10-2,NA,ASTLGQGSTEAF
TRBJ1-1,TRBV9,NA,ASSVIGNTEAF
TRBJ2-1,TRBV5-1,NA,ASSLAPTTAYNEQF
TRBJ1-2,TRBV7-9,NA,GPKGTGGYT
TRBJ1-1,TRBV19,NA,ASSLVGQSEAF
TRBJ1-4,TRBV28,NA,ASSTVATNEKLF
TRBJ1-6,TRBV9,NA,ASRSLGDNSPLH
TRBJ1-2,TRBV18,NA,ASSPGDSPTEA
TRBJ1-2,TRBV10-1,NA,ASNRDYGYT
TRBJ2-7,TRBV27,NA,ASKRQARTPYYEQY
TRBJ1-1,TRBV2,NA,ASSERPNSNTEAF
TRBJ1-5,TRBV10-2,NA,ASSESAGLGNQPQH
TRBJ1-1,TRBV5-5,NA,ASSLGGERAF
TRBJ2-5,TRBV4-1,once,ASSSTGLAGHNVQETQY
TRBJ2-1,TRBV5-1,NA,ASSRVAGGFNEQF
TRBJ2-3,TRBV19,NA,ASSIEDRGHTQY
TRBJ2-7,TRBV7-6,NA,ASSPIRLAGGFEQY
TRBJ1-4,TRBV28,NA,ASSATGAGNEKLF
TRBJ1-2,TRBV7-2,NA,ASSLALYGYT
TRBJ1-1,TRBV15,NA,ATSRDSGSVNTEAF
TRBJ2-2,TRBV27,few,ASSSASGYTGELF
TRBJ2-2,TRBV28,NA,ASSLGLAGNTGELF
TRBJ1-1,TRBV7-3,NA,ASSLEGRGTEAF
TRBJ1-1,TRBV27,NA,ASRRGVEAF
TRBJ1-2,TRBV6-1,once,ASSTVQGNYGYT
TRBJ1-5,TRBV13,NA,ASSSDRGEPQH
TRBJ1-1,TRBV11-3,NA,ASSSGTSGSEAF
TRBJ1-5,TRBV5-1,NA,ASSLGQGGQPQH
TRBJ1-2,TRBV9,NA,ASSPRRTNYGYT